What follows are 25 T cell receptor beta chains derived from one specimen sequenced in a study of cytomegalovirus exposure and HLA in healthy donors. A multiplex PCR was run with 60 Vbeta primers and 13 Jbeta primers. The table came from immunoSEQ multiplex PCR; TCRdb's copy has only in-frame clones and leaves some out. In the table there are about 160,000 clones, roughly 84% of which are singletons. Material for sequencing was PBMCs. The receptors originated from a man younger than 30 in good health and CMV-seropositive.

The chain joins TRBV6-5 to TRBJ2-7; 9 bases fit TRBD1. Per the germline V gene, CDR1 is MNHEY and CDR2 is SVGAGI. This CDR3 has 14 amino acids. Germline trimming cut 5 bases from V and 3 bases from J; bases unmatched to any gene: 5. CDR3 sequence reads: CASSPGQGLYEQYF. CDR3 coding DNA: TGTGCCAGCAGTCCGGGACAGGGACTCTACGAGCAGTACTTC.

The chain recombines TRBV7-2 with TRBJ1-5; TRBD1 agrees at 10 bases. The CDR3 is 14 amino acids. Germline V gives CDR1 SGHTA, CDR2 FQGNSA. Unmatched junction bases numbered 7, after V lost 5 bases and J lost 9 bases. Here the CDR3 reads CASSETGGFGPQHF. CDR3 in DNA: TGTGCCAGCAGCGAGACAGGGGGCTTTGGGCCCCAGCATTTT.

The chain employs TRBV27 and TRBJ1-1; D is possibly TRBD1 (5 bases). The CDR3 is 14 amino acids. Germline lookup yields CDR1 MNHEY and CDR2 SMNVEV (reference sequence). The germline V and J ends were trimmed by 6 bases and 1 base, with 12 bases remaining between them. The CDR3 sequence: CASSFVGGNTEAFF. CDR3 sequence (DNA): TGTGCCAGCAGCTTCGTGGGGGGGAACACTGAAGCTTTCTTT.

This sequence joins TRBV7-2 and TRBJ1-2; a possible D gene is TRBD1 (5 bases). Germline CDR1 reads SGHTA; CDR2 reads FQGNSA. V lost 1 base and J lost 5, with 11 bases in between. This CDR3 is built from 14 residues. CDR3 loop: CASSLDGGKYGYTF. The CDR3 DNA is TGTGCCAGCAGCTTAGATGGGGGGAAGTATGGCTACACCTTC.

V usage is TRBV11-3 and J usage is TRBJ1-1; the D is unclear. V was trimmed by 1 base and J by 3 bases, leaving 9 bases between them. CDR3 length equals 14 residues. Germline V gene lookup returns CDR1 SGHNT and CDR2 YENEEA. CDR3 region: CASSLGGRDTEAFF. The DNA for the CDR3 is TGTGCCAGCAGCTTAGGCGGAAGAGACACTGAAGCTTTCTTT.

This chain uses TRBV5-1 with TRBJ1-1, with D hard to call. Trimming stripped 5 bases from V and 1 base from J, with 6 bases between. In germline, CDR1 is SGHRS, CDR2 YFSETQ. The CDR3 consists of 12 residues. CDR3 sequence: CASRNSNTEAFF. DNA of the CDR3: TGCGCCAGCAGAAACTCGAACACTGAAGCTTTCTTT.

The V and J genes are TRBV7-2 and TRBJ1-1; possibly TRBD1 for D (6 bases). This CDR3 spans 15 amino acids. V lost 3 bases and J lost 5, with 16 bases in between. Per the germline V gene, CDR1 is SGHTA and CDR2 is FQGNSA. CDR3 DNA sequence: TGTGCCAGCAGCTTGAACAGGGCCGGGGTTACTGAAGCTTTCTTT. This gives the protein CASSLNRAGVTEAFF.

This chain uses TRBV6-1 with TRBJ2-3; 7 bases match TRBD1. This CDR3 is 15 amino acids long. V shed 4 bases, J shed 1 base, and the junction held 5 bases outside the gene matches. The germline gives CDR1 MNHNS, CDR2 SASEGT. CDR3 residues: CASSVSGTGTDTQYF. The CDR3 nucleotides are TGTGCCAGCAGTGTATCCGGGACAGGCACAGATACGCAGTATTTT.

The CDR3 DNA follows: TGTGCCAGCAGCCGTCCGGGACAGGGGGCTGGAAACACCATATATTTT. Translated, it gives CASSRPGQGAGNTIYF. The chain is built from TRBV14 and TRBJ1-3, with 11 bases fitting TRBD1. CDR1 is SGHDN and CDR2 is FVKESK in the germline V gene. Germline trimming cut 4 bases from V and 2 bases from J; bases unmatched to any gene: 4. The CDR3 is 16 residues long.

The chain has TRBV28 and TRBJ2-7; D gene uncertain. The V gene's germline CDR1 is MDHEN and CDR2 SYDVKM. CDR3 length: 14 amino acids. The ends were cut back, 5 bases at V and 2 bases at J, with 13 bases in the middle. The CDR3 loop is CASSPPPATYEQYF. CDR3 in DNA: TGTGCCAGCAGTCCCCCCCCCGCGACCTACGAGCAGTACTTC.

This clone has only a few counts. The chain is built from TRBV18 and TRBJ2-5; unclear D gene. The CDR3 is 14 amino acids. From germline, CDR1 is KGHSH and CDR2 LQKENI. Trimming pared 1 base from V and 5 bases from J, leaving 11 bases between. CDR3 sequence (DNA): TGTGCCAGCTCACCACGGCCCAGTCTGGAGACCCAGTACTTC. Translating gives CASSPRPSLETQYF.

The chain uses TRBV15 and TRBJ2-5; D unclear. The CDR3 length is 15 residues. In germline, CDR1 is LNHNV, CDR2 YYDKDF (reference sequence). V gave up 3 bases and J gave up 0 bases, with 11 bases separating them. The CDR3 sequence is CATSSLTGYQETQYF. CDR3 nucleotides: TGTGCCACCAGCAGTTTGACTGGGTACCAAGAGACCCAGTACTTC.

The V call is TRBV11-3, the J call TRBJ1-3; TRBD1 is a possible D gene (5 bases). Germline loops: CDR1 SGHNT, CDR2 YENEEA. CDR3 length: 19 amino acids. V lost 5 bases, J lost 2 bases, and 25 bases lay in between. CDR3 sequence (DNA): TGTGCCAGCAGCCCGGGGGGGGACCTACTATCGACGACTGGAAACACCATATATTTT. The encoded protein is CASSPGGDLLSTTGNTIYF.

The rearrangement joins TRBV6-1 to TRBJ1-2; D unclear. Germline V lookup: CDR1 MNHNS, CDR2 SASEGT. V lost 0 bases and J 4 bases, leaving 9 bases between the germline ends. The CDR3 runs to 14 residues. The CDR3 spells CASSEAWAGYGYTF. Written as DNA, the CDR3 is TGTGCCAGCAGTGAAGCCTGGGCCGGCTATGGCTACACCTTC.

This clone was counted once. Other DNA sequences in this specimen translate into the identical CDR3. The V and J genes are TRBV5-1 and TRBJ2-5; TRBD2 aligns across 10 bases. The CDR3 is 16 amino acids. Germline-derived CDR1 and CDR2 are SGHRS and YFSETQ. J lost 2 bases, V lost 0 bases, and 4 bases had no gene match. Here the CDR3 DNA reads TGCGCCAGCAGCTTGGGTACTAGCGGGGCACAAGAGACCCAGTACTTC. Protein sequence: CASSLGTSGAQETQYF.

This clone has more than one count but fewer than ten. The chain has TRBV7-3 and TRBJ2-5; the match to TRBD2 covers 15 bases. From germline, CDR1 is SGHTA and CDR2 FQGTGA. This CDR3 has 15 amino acids. Trimming at V came to 5 bases and at J to 5 bases, leaving 3 bases not matched to a gene. CDR3 region: CASSPGTSGGETQYF. The DNA of the CDR3 is TGTGCCAGCAGCCCCGGGACTAGCGGGGGGGAGACCCAGTACTTC.

The J gene is TRBJ2-1, the V gene TRBV15, with 14 bases that match TRBD2. J was trimmed by 2 bases and V by 2 bases; bases with no gene match: 5. The length of the CDR3 is 18 residues. Germline CDR1 reads LNHNV; CDR2 reads YYDKDF (reference sequence). As DNA, the CDR3 is TGTGCCACCAGCAGATGGGGGACTAGCGGGGGCCCCTACAATGAGCAGTTCTTC. Its translation: CATSRWGTSGGPYNEQFF. The whole variable domain, remainder taken from reference TRBV15 and TRBJ2-1, is DAMVIQNPRYQVTQFGKPVTLSCSQTLNHNVMYWYQQKSSQAPKLLFHYYDKDFNNEADTPDNFQSRRPNTSFCFLDIRSPGLGDTAMYLCATSRWGTSGGPYNEQFFGPGTRLTVL.

This sequence joins TRBV9 and TRBJ2-6; 7 nucleotides agree with TRBD2. V lost 6 bases and J lost 0; bases outside the gene matches: 12. CDR3 length: 18 residues. CDR1 is SGDLS and CDR2 is YYNGEE in the germline V gene. This CDR3 is CASMRGSPGASGANVLTF. Written as DNA, the CDR3 is TGTGCCAGCATGCGGGGGTCTCCGGGCGCCTCTGGGGCCAACGTCCTGACTTTC. The whole variable domain, remainder taken from reference TRBV9 and TRBJ2-6, is DSGVTQTPKHLITATGQRVTLRCSPRSGDLSVYWYQQSLDQGLQFLIQYYNGEERAKGNILERFSAQQFPDLHSELNLSSLELGDSALYFCASMRGSPGASGANVLTFGAGSRLTVL.

A word on this clone: Other DNA sequences in this sample translate to the same CDR3. The CDR3 here is CASSFDTMGGTSTGELFF. The CDR3 nucleotides are TGCGCCAGCAGCTTCGATACTATGGGGGGTACATCCACCGGGGAGCTGTTTTTT. The chain has TRBV5-1 and TRBJ2-2; D may be TRBD2 (6 bases). The V gene lost 2 bases and the J gene lost 4 bases, with 21 bases spanning the gap. The CDR3 covers 18 residues. Germline CDR1 SGHRS, CDR2 YFSETQ.

This chain joins TRBV30 and TRBJ1-6, with a possible D match to TRBD1 (5 bases). The CDR3 extends over 14 amino acids. Trimming removed 3 bases from V and 10 bases from J, with 16 bases in between. Germline-derived CDR1 and CDR2 are GTSNPN and SVGIG (reference sequence). The CDR3 nucleotides read TGTGCCTGGAGGCTGACAGCGCAAACATCACCCCTCCACTTT. It translates to CAWRLTAQTSPLHF.

CDR3 nucleotides: TGTGCCAGTAGTAAAGGGACAGGCCCCAACAATGAGCAGTTCTTC. It encodes CASSKGTGPNNEQFF. This rearrangement joins TRBV19 to TRBJ2-1, with 8 bases lining up with TRBD1. The length of the CDR3 is 15 residues. Germline assignment: CDR1 LNHDA and CDR2 SQIVND (reference sequence). V dropped 4 bases and J dropped 5; count of bases not matched to a gene: 7.

CDR3 DNA: TGTGCCAGCCGTTCTGTGGGGGGGGGAGGCACTGAAGCTTTCTTT. Amino acid sequence: CASRSVGGGGTEAFF. The chain carries TRBV6-5 and TRBJ1-1, with D maybe TRBD1 (5 bases). Between the trimmed V and J ends, which lost 8 bases and 4 bases, there was a span of 20 bases. In germline, CDR1 is MNHEY, CDR2 SVGAGI. CDR3 size: 15 residues.

The chain combines TRBV15 with TRBJ2-5, with 15 bases that match TRBD2. CDR3 length: 17 amino acids. V trimming: 2 bases; J trimming: 2 bases; junction bases outside the gene matches: 3. Germline V gene sequence: CDR1 LNHNV, CDR2 YYDKDF (reference sequence). In DNA, the CDR3 is TGTGCCACCAGCAGATCGGGACTAGCGGGGGGACAAGAGACCCAGTACTTC. Translating gives CATSRSGLAGGQETQYF.

This chain uses TRBV6-5 with TRBJ1-2; D is perhaps TRBD1 (6 bases). Between the trimmed V and J ends, which lost 4 bases and 0 bases, there was a span of 12 bases. The CDR3 is made up of 15 amino acids. The germline V gene encodes CDR1 MNHEY and CDR2 SVGAGI. Here the CDR3 reads CASSSDSLANYGYTF. DNA for the CDR3: TGTGCCAGCAGTTCGGACAGCCTCGCTAACTATGGCTACACCTTC.

Regarding this clone: Because the CDR3's place on the DNA is in doubt, the DNA is left out and the CDR3 is given as listed by TCRdb. V and J are TRBV12-2 and TRBJ2-1; the table calls TRBD2, which could not be checked here. TRBV12-2 is labeled a pseudogene. The CDR3 is 15 residues long, counting both termini. The CDR3 sequence: CASRFAGGTSDEQFF.